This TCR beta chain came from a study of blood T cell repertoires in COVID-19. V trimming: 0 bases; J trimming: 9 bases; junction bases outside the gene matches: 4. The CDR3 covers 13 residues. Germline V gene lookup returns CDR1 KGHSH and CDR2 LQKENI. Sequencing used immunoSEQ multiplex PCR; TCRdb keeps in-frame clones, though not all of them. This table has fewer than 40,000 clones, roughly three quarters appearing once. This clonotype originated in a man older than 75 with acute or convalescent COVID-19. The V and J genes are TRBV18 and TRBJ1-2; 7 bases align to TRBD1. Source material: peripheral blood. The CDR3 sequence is CASSPPDRMRYTF. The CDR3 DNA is TGTGCCAGCTCACCACCGGACAGGATGCGCTACACCTTC.